This TCR beta chain came from a study of T cell responses to AZD1222 COVID-19 vaccine. Study-wide context: Researchers grouped second doses given at about 4 or about 12 weeks into one pool.

Study conclusions and caveats: Donors were chiefly white British, with a greater number of females, and clonal diversity was perhaps underestimated. Every sample of the repertoires postdated the peak T cell response. Following two doses of AZD1222, Spike-specific TCR breadth and depth rose.

Germline lookup yields CDR1 MNHEY and CDR2 SVGAGI. There are 13 residues in the CDR3. The ends lost 8 bases at V and 2 bases at J; junction bases unmatched: 4. Here immunoSEQ multiplex PCR was the method, and the copy in TCRdb shows in-frame clones only, minus some. The data contain approximately 90,000 clones, 80% to 90% of them singletons. With respect to this clone: Its antigen is unknown.

The starting material was peripheral blood, obtained on day 0 of AZD1222 vaccination. The chain couples TRBV6-5 to TRBJ2-3, with 7 bases that match TRBD1. This clonotype originated in an adult in good health. CDR3 DNA sequence: TGTGCCAGCTTCGACAGGGCCACAGATACGCAGTATTTT. It encodes CASFDRATDTQYF.